The T cell receptor beta chain under discussion was sequenced for a study of cytomegalovirus exposure and HLA in healthy donors. Each of the donors was a healthy bone marrow donor. Whole-study results and caveats: Reports indicated that the classifier achieved high specificity and sensitivity in diagnosing cytomegalovirus status.

PCR used 60 Vbeta primers and 13 Jbeta primers. Assay: immunoSEQ multiplex PCR; the TCRdb copy retains only in-frame clones and omits some. The sample carries 130,000 or so clones, 70% to 75% recorded once. A single count supports this clone. Its target is unknown. Sequences were obtained from PBMCs. The TCR sequence derives from a woman aged 35 to 49 in good health and CMV-seropositive.

Here the CDR3 DNA reads TGTGCCAGCAGCTTGAGGACTAGCGGGAATGAGCAGTTCTTC. Protein product: CASSLRTSGNEQFF. The chain links TRBV5-4 to TRBJ2-1, with 11 positions matching TRBD2. There are 14 residues in the CDR3. Germline V gene lookup returns CDR1 SGHNT and CDR2 YYREEE (reference sequence). Trimming cost V 1 base and J 7 bases; bases outside gene matches: 1.